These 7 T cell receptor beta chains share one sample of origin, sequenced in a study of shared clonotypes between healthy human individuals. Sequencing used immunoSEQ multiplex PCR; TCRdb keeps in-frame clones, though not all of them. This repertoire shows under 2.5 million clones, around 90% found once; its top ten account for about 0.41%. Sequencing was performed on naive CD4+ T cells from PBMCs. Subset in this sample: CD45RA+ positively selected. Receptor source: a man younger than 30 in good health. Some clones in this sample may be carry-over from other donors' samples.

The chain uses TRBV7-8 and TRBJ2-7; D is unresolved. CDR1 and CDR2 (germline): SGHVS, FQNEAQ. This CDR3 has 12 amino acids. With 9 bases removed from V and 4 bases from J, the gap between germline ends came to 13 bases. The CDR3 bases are TGTGCCAGTCCGACCCCCGAATACGAGCAGTACTTC. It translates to CASPTPEYEQYF. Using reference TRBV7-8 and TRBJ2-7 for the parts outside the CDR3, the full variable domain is GAGVSQSPRYKVAKRGQDVALRCDPISGHVSLFWYQQALGQGPEFLTYFQNEAQLDKSGLPSDRFFAERPEGSVSTLKIQRTQQEDSAVYLCASPTPEYEQYFGPGTRLTVT.

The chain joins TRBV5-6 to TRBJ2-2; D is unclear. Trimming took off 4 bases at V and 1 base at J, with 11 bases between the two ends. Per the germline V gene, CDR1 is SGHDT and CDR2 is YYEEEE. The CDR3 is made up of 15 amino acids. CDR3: CASSLTELNTGELFF. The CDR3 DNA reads TGTGCCAGCAGCCTGACGGAGCTGAACACCGGGGAGCTGTTTTTT.

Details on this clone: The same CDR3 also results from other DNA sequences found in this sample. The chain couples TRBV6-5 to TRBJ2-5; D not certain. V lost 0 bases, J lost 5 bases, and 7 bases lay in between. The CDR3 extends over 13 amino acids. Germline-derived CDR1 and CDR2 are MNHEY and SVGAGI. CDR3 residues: CASSYSIGETQYF. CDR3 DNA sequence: TGTGCCAGCAGTTACTCGATAGGGGAGACCCAGTACTTC.

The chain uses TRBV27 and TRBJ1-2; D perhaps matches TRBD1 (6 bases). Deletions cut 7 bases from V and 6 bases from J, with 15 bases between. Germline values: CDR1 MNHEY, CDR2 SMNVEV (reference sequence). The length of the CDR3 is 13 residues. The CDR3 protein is CASTDRWANGYTF. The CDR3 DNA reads TGTGCCAGCACCGACAGGTGGGCGAATGGCTACACCTTC.

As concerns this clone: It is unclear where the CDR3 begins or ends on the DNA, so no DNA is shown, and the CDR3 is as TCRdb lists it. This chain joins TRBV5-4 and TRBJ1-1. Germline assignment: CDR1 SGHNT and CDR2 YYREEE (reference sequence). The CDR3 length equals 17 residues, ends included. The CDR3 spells CASSFGPGGGGNTEAFF.

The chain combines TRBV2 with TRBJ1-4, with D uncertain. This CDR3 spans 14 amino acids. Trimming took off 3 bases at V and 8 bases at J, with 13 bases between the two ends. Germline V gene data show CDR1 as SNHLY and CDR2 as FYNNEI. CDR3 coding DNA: TGTGCCAGCAGTGATATTCTCCCCGAGGAAAAACTGTTTTTT. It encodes CASSDILPEEKLFF. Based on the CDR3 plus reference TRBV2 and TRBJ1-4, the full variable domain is EPEVTQTPSHQVTQMGQEVILRCVPISNHLYFYWYRQILGQKVEFLVSFYNNEISEKSEIFDDQFSVERPDGSNFTLKIRSTKLEDSAMYFCASSDILPEEKLFFGSGTQLSVL.

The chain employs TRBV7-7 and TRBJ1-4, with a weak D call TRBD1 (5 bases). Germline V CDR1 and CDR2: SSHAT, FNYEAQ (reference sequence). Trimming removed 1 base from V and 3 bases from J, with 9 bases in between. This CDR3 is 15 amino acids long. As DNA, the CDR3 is TGTGCCAGCAGCTTAGGGCGGGGCGCTAATGAAAAACTGTTTTTT. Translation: CASSLGRGANEKLFF. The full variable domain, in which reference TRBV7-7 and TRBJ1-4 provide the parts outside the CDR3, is GAGVSQSPRYKVTKRGQDVTLRCDPISSHATLYWYQQALGQGPEFLTYFNYEAQPDKSGLPSDRFSAERPEGSISTLTIQRTEQRDSAMYRCASSLGRGANEKLFFGSGTQLSVL.